Listed below are T cell receptor beta chains from one sample, sequenced in a study of blood T cell repertoires in COVID-19. Assay: immunoSEQ multiplex PCR; the TCRdb copy retains only in-frame clones and omits some. This sample has approximately 300,000 clones, with 85% found just once. The sample taken for sequencing was PBMCs or T cells enriched from blood (not recorded which). The source of these receptors is a woman between 25 and 40 years old who had been exposed to COVID-19. Each CDR3 is given with its conserved first and last residue. The D gene is left open where the match is weak. Only some rows state a clone size, as once, few, many or a class for expanded clones.

d_gene: -
j_gene: TRBJ1-1
v_gene: TRBV28
abundance: -
CDR3nt: TGTGCCAGCAGTTCCCAACAGGGTTACACTGAAGCTTTCTTT
CDR3aa: CASSSQQGYTEAFF

d_gene: TRBD1
j_gene: TRBJ1-2
v_gene: TRBV7-8
abundance: -
CDR3nt: TGTGCCAGCAGCTTGCGATATGTGGGACAGGGTAACTATGGCTACACCTTC
CDR3aa: CASSLRYVGQGNYGYTF

d_gene: TRBD2
j_gene: TRBJ2-2
v_gene: TRBV27
abundance: -
CDR3nt: TGTGCCAGCAGTCTTAGCGGGGTCACCGGGGAGCTGTTTTTT
CDR3aa: CASSLSGVTGELFF

d_gene: TRBD1
j_gene: TRBJ1-2
v_gene: TRBV5-5
abundance: -
CDR3nt: TGTGCCAGCAGCTGGCCGGGACAGGGTATCGATGGCTACACCTTC
CDR3aa: CASSWPGQGIDGYTF

d_gene: TRBD2
j_gene: TRBJ2-1
v_gene: TRBV7-3
abundance: -
CDR3nt: TGTGCCAGCAGCTTAACTAGCGGGGGGCCCTTTGAGCAGTTCTTC
CDR3aa: CASSLTSGGPFEQFF

d_gene: -
j_gene: TRBJ1-5
v_gene: TRBV25-1
abundance: -
CDR3nt: TGTGCCAGCAGTGTAGGGGGTTACTATCAGCCCCAGCATTTT
CDR3aa: CASSVGGYYQPQHF

d_gene: -
j_gene: TRBJ2-2
v_gene: TRBV18
abundance: once
CDR3nt: TGTGCCAGCTCACCACGACAGGACACCGGGGAGCTGTTTTTT
CDR3aa: CASSPRQDTGELFF

d_gene: -
j_gene: TRBJ1-3
v_gene: TRBV7-9
abundance: -
CDR3nt: TGTGCCAGCAGCTTCAGGGGACGGTTCTCTGGAAACACCATATATTTT
CDR3aa: CASSFRGRFSGNTIYF

d_gene: -
j_gene: TRBJ1-2
v_gene: TRBV18
abundance: -
CDR3nt: TGTGCCAGCTCACCAGGGGCCCGGACAGCTCTTGGCTACACCTTC
CDR3aa: CASSPGARTALGYTF

d_gene: TRBD1
j_gene: TRBJ2-7
v_gene: TRBV19
abundance: -
CDR3nt: TGTGCCAGTAGCCAGGGACAGGGGGCATACGAGCAGTACTTC
CDR3aa: CASSQGQGAYEQYF

d_gene: TRBD2
j_gene: TRBJ2-1
v_gene: TRBV6-5
abundance: -
CDR3nt: TGTGCCAGCAGTTATGGGTCGGGGGGGAACAATGAGCAGTTCTTC
CDR3aa: CASSYGSGGNNEQFF

d_gene: -
j_gene: TRBJ1-5
v_gene: TRBV5-1
abundance: -
CDR3nt: TGCGCCAGCAGCTTAGGGACTTCTAGCAATCAGCCCCAGCATTTT
CDR3aa: CASSLGTSSNQPQHF

d_gene: -
j_gene: TRBJ2-5
v_gene: TRBV5-1
abundance: once
CDR3nt: TGCGCCAGCAGCTTGACTAGCAGCGAGACCCAGTACTTC
CDR3aa: CASSLTSSETQYF

d_gene: TRBD1
j_gene: TRBJ1-4
v_gene: TRBV6-6
abundance: -
CDR3nt: TGTGCCAGCAGTTACAGGGGGCAGGAAGAAAAACTGTTTTTT
CDR3aa: CASSYRGQEEKLFF

d_gene: -
j_gene: TRBJ1-2
v_gene: TRBV6-5
abundance: -
CDR3nt: TGTGCCAGCAGTTACTCGGGCAGGGCTTATGGCTACACCTTC
CDR3aa: CASSYSGRAYGYTF

d_gene: -
j_gene: TRBJ2-1
v_gene: TRBV14
abundance: -
CDR3nt: TGTGCCAGCAGCCAAGCCCTTTACGAGCGGGTCAATGAGCAGTTCTTC
CDR3aa: CASSQALYERVNEQFF